This T cell receptor beta chain derives from a study of CD8 T cells in ankylosing spondylitis. Whole-study results and caveats: A motif in TCR beta, a set of roughly eight highly homologous variants, appeared characteristic of ankylosing spondylitis blood.

TCRdb processed the 5' RACE reads anew with MiXCR; each CDR3 protein has one entry. Seen here are 700,000 to 850,000 distinct CDR3 sequences, about 12% observed once, and the top ten hold more than 0.5%. Trimming removed 7 bases from V and 6 bases from J; junction bases left unmatched: 18. The CDR3 runs to 17 residues. Germline CDR1 SNHLY, CDR2 FYNNEI. With respect to this clonotype: What it binds is not known.

The sequencing sample was made of blood, either unsorted or a sorted T cell fraction (not recorded which). The TCR was taken from a male donor with ankylosing spondylitis. J is TRBJ2-1 and V is TRBV2; TRBD2 aligns across 7 bases. The CDR3 nucleotides are TGTGCCAGCACGATAGGGGAGGGGTGGGTATCTGGCAATGAGCAGTTCTTC. Translating gives CASTIGEGWVSGNEQFF. The full variable domain, rest sourced from reference TRBV2 and TRBJ2-1, is EPEVTQTPSHQVTQMGQEVILRCVPISNHLYFYWYRQILGQKVEFLVSFYNNEISEKSEIFDDQFSVERPDGSNFTLKIRSTKLEDSAMYFCASTIGEGWVSGNEQFFGPGTRLTVL.